The 5 T cell receptor beta chains in this list originate from one sample, sequenced in a study of regulatory T cells in long-lasting Graves disease. Building of the TCR beta libraries involved iRepertoire HTBI primers and Arm-PCR of CDR3 regions. TCRdb fed the multiplex PCR reads into MiXCR, producing one record per CDR3 protein. The data contain about 470,000 distinct CDR3 sequences, 15% of them singletons. Specified time point: newly diagnosed GD, antithyroid drugs for less than 3 months. PBMCs were the source of the RNA used for TCR sequencing. The same data also contributed to another study, on T cells in Graves' hyperthyroidism and ophthalmopathy.

The material sequenced was peripheral blood mononuclear cells (PBMCs), taken at new diagnosis, from a patient treated with antithyroid drugs. These receptors were taken from a woman aged 25 to 39 with Graves disease.

This clonotype was observed a few times. The chain carries TRBV10-3 and TRBJ2-1, with 16 positions matching TRBD2. J lost 15 bases, V lost 3 bases, and 5 bases had no gene match. From germline, CDR1 is ENHRY and CDR2 SYGVKD. CDR3 length: 14 residues. The DNA of the CDR3 is TGTGCCATCAGTGACCCGGGACTAGCGGGAGGGGGGTTCTTC. Translated: CAISDPGLAGGGFF.

This clonotype occurred many times. The chain has TRBV29-1 and TRBJ1-1; a weak D match, TRBD1 (6 bases). The CDR3 runs to 13 residues. V was clipped by 3 bases and J by 9 bases, with 17 bases between them. Germline loops: CDR1 SQVTM, CDR2 ANQGSEA. The DNA of the CDR3 is TGCAGCGTTGAGTCCGACAGGCGGATGAAAGCTTTCTTT. As protein: CSVESDRRMKAFF.

This clonotype has at least ten counts. Compared with germline, one end of the junction differs, possibly owing to a read error. The chain has TRBV14 and TRBJ2-3; weak D call: TRBD2 (6 bases). CDR3 length: 15 amino acids. The germline V gene encodes CDR1 SGHDN and CDR2 FVKESK. CDR3 nucleotide sequence: TGTGCCAGCAGTCAAGGGCGAGGAGGGTCAGATACGCAGTATTTT. This gives the protein CASSQGRGGSDTQYF.

About this clonotype: The junction shows a germline mismatch at one end, possibly a read error. This chain connects TRBV13 to TRBJ2-1; 10 positions match TRBD2. Per the germline V gene, CDR1 is PRHDT and CDR2 is FYEKMQ (reference sequence). There are 15 residues in the CDR3. Written as DNA, the CDR3 is TGTGCCAGCAGCCCTGGGACTAGCGCATACAATGAGCGGTTCTTC. This sequence encodes CASSPGTSAYNERFF.

This clonotype was counted many times. The chain is built from TRBV28 and TRBJ1-6; D may be TRBD1 (6 bases). CDR1 is MDHEN and CDR2 is SYDVKM in the germline V gene. There are 16 residues in the CDR3. The V and J ends lost 11 bases and 0 bases respectively, with 17 bases between them. This CDR3 is CAAQSQGSSYNSPLHF. CDR3 DNA: TGTGCCGCTCAGTCCCAGGGGTCCTCCTATAATTCACCCCTCCACTTT.